This T cell receptor (beta chain) was profiled in a study of brain metastases from non-small cell lung cancer. The data were produced by immunoSEQ multiplex PCR, yet TCRdb's version contains in-frame clones alone and is incomplete. Seen here are about 2,000 clones, 85% observed once, and the top ten hold about 11%. Looked up from germline, CDR1 is MDHEN and CDR2 is SYDVKM. V was cut by 5 bases and J by 0 bases, with 17 bases left in between. The CDR3 covers 17 residues. Input material: tumor-adjacent normal tissue. This receptor was obtained from a donor at least 40 years old with non-small cell lung cancer. V is TRBV28 and J is TRBJ1-3; tentatively, D is TRBD1 (5 bases). The CDR3 sequence: CASSPLGADYSGNTIYF. CDR3 in DNA: TGTGCCAGCAGTCCTCTTGGGGCGGACTACTCTGGAAACACCATATATTTT.